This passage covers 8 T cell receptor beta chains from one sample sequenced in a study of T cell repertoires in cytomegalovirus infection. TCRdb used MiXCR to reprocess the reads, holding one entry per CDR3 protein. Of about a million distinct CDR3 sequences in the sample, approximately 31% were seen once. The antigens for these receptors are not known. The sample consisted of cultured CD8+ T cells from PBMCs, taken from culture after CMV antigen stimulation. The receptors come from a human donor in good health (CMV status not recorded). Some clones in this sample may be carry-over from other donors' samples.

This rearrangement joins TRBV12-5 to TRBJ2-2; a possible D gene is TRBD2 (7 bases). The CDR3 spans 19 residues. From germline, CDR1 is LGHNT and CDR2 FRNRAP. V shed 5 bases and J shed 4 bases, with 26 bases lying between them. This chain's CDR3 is CASGAVGVGGPRGTGELFF. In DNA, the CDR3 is TGTGCTAGTGGTGCCGTTGGGGTGGGGGGGCCCCGCGGCACCGGGGAGCTGTTTTTT.

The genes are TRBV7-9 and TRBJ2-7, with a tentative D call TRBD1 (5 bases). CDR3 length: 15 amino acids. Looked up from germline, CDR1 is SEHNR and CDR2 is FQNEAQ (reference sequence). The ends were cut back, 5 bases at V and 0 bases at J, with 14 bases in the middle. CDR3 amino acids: CASSPRLTASYEQYF. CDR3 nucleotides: TGTGCCAGCAGCCCCCGCTTGACAGCCTCCTACGAGCAGTACTTC.

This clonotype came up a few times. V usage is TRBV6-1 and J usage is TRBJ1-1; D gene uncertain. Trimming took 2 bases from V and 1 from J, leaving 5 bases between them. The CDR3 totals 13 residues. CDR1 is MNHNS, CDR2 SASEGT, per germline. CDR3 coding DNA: TGTGCCAGCAGTGAACACAAGAACACTGAAGCTTTCTTT. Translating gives CASSEHKNTEAFF.

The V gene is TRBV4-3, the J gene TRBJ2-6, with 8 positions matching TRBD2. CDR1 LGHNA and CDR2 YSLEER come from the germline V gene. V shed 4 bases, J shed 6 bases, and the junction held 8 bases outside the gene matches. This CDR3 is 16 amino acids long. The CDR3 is CASSLGFSGTANVLTF. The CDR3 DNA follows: TGCGCCAGCAGCCTCGGTTTTAGCGGGACGGCCAACGTCCTGACTTTC.

CDR3 bases: TGTGCCAGCAGTTTTACCGCAGGGGTGAGCGAGCAGTACTTC. It translates to CASSFTAGVSEQYF. This chain connects TRBV27 to TRBJ2-7; D is perhaps TRBD1 (6 bases). There are 14 residues in the CDR3. In germline, CDR1 is MNHEY, CDR2 SMNVEV (reference sequence). The germline V and J ends were trimmed by 3 bases and 6 bases, with 15 bases remaining between them.

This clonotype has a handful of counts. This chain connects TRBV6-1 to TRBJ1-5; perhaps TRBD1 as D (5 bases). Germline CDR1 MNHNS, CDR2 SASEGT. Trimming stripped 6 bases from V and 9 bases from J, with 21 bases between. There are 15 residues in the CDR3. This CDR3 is CASRSTNSGGWPQHF. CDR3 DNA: TGTGCCAGCAGGTCAACAAACTCGGGGGGGTGGCCCCAGCATTTT.

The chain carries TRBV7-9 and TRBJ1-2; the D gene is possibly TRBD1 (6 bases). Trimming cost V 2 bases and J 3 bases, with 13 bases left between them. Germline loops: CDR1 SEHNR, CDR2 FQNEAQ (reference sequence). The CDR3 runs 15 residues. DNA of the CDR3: TGTGCCAGCAGCTTAAAAAGACAGGACTACTATGGCTACACCTTC. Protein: CASSLKRQDYYGYTF.

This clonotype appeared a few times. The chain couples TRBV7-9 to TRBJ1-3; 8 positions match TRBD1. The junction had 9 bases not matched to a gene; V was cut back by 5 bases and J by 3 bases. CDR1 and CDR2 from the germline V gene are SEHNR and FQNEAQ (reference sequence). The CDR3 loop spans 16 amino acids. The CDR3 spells CASSLIRDRFGNTIYF. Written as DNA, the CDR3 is TGTGCCAGCAGCCTAATCCGGGACAGGTTTGGAAACACCATATATTTT. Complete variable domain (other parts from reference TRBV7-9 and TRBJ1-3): DTGVSQNPRHKITKRGQNVTFRCDPISEHNRLYWYRQTLGQGPEFLTYFQNEAQLEKSRLLSDRFSAERPKGSFSTLEIQRTEQGDSAMYLCASSLIRDRFGNTIYFGEGSWLTVV.